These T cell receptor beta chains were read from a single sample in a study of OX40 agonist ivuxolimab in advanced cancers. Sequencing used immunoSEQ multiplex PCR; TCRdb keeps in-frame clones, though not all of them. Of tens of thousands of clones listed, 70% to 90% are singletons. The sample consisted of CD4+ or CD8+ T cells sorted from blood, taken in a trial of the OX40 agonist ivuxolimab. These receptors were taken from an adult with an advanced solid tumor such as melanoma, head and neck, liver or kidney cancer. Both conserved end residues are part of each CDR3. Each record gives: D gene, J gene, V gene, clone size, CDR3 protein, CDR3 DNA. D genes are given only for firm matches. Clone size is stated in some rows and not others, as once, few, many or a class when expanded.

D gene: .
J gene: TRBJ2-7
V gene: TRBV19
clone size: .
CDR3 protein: CASSIDGTPSYEQYF
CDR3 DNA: TGTGCCAGTAGTATTGATGGGACACCATCCTACGAGCAGTACTTC

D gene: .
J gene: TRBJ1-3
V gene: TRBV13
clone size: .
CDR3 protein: CASSLGGLTGNTIYF
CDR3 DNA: TGTGCCAGCAGCTTAGGTGGCCTAACTGGAAACACCATATATTTT

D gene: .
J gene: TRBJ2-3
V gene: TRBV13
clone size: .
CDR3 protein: CASSLVGEVTDTQYF
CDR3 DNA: TGTGCCAGCAGCTTAGTCGGGGAGGTCACAGATACGCAGTATTTT

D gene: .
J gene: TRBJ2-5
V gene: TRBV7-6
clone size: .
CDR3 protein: CASSSEDQTQYF
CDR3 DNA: TGTGCCAGCAGCTCAGAAGACCAGACCCAGTACTTC

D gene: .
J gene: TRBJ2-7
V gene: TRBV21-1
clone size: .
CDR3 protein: CASTHPVAGAYEQYF
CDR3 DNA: TGTGCCAGCACTCACCCCGTGGCAGGGGCCTACGAGCAGTACTTC

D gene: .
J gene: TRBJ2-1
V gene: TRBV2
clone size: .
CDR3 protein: CASKGREEQFF
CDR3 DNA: TGTGCCAGCAAAGGACGGGAAGAACAGTTCTTC

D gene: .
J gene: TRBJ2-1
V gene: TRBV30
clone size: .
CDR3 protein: CAWSSGTRSYNEQFF
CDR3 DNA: TGTGCCTGGAGCTCCGGGACACGTTCCTACAATGAGCAGTTCTTC

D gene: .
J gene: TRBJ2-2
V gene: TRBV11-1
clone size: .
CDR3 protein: CASSLLQANTGELFF
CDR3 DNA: TGTGCCAGCAGCTTACTACAGGCCAACACCGGGGAGCTGTTTTTT

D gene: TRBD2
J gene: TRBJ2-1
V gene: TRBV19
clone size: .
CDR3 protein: CASLSGAEQFF
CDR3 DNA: TGTGCCAGTCTCAGCGGGGCCGAGCAGTTCTTC

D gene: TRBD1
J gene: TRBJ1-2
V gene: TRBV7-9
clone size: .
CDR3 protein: CASSSLTGNYGYTF
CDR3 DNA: TGTGCCAGCAGCTCCCTGACAGGGAACTATGGCTACACCTTC

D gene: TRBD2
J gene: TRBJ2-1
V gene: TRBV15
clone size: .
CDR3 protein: CATSMPGGGINNEQFF
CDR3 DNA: TGTGCCACCAGCATGCCCGGGGGGGGAATCAACAATGAGCAGTTCTTC

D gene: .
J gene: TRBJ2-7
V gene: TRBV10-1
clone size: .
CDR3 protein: CASSERSSEQYF
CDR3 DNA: TGCGCCAGCAGTGAGAGGAGTTCCGAGCAGTACTTC

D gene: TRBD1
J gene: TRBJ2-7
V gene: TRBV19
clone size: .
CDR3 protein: CASRPTGDALYEQYF
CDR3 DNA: TGTGCCAGTAGACCTACAGGGGACGCGTTATACGAGCAGTACTTC

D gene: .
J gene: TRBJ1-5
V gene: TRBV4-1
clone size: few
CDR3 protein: CASSHLQVNNQPQHF
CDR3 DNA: TGCGCCAGCAGCCACTTACAGGTCAATAATCAGCCCCAGCATTTT

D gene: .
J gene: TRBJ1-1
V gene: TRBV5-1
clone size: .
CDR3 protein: CASSPLAGTAFLF
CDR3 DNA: TGCGCCAGCAGCCCGCTGGCCGGGACCGCGTTCCTCTTT

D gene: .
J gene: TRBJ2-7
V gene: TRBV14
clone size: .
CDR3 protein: CASSPFLSHSYEQYF
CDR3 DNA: TGTGCCAGCAGCCCCTTTCTATCCCACAGCTACGAGCAGTACTTC

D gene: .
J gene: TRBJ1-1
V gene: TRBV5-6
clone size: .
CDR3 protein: CASSGWGTTEAFF
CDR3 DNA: TGTGCCAGCAGCGGATGGGGCACCACTGAAGCTTTCTTT

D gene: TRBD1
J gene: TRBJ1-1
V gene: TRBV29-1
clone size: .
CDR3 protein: CSVLDRMGNTEAFF
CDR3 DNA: TGCAGCGTCCTGGACAGGATGGGGAACACTGAAGCTTTCTTT

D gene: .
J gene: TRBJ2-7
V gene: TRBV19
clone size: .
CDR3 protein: CASSISSGEGSSYEQYF
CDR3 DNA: TGTGCCAGTAGTATCTCTTCAGGGGAGGGAAGCTCCTACGAGCAGTACTTC

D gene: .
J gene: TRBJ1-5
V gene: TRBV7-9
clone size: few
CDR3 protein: CASSLAQGQINQPQHF
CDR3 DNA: TGTGCCAGCAGCTTAGCACAAGGACAGATCAATCAGCCCCAGCATTTT

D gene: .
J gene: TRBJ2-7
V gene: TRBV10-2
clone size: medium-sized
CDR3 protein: CAILPSDSYEQYF
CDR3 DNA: TGCGCCATCCTTCCTAGCGACTCCTACGAGCAGTACTTC

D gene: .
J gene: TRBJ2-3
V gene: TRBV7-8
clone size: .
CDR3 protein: CASSLIRRRAGLSDTQYF
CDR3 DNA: TGTGCCAGCAGCTTGATCCGACGTCGGGCGGGTTTATCAGATACGCAGTATTTT